These 31 T cell receptor beta chains were all obtained from the same sample, sequenced in a study of CXCR3-negative and CXCR3-positive naive CD8 T cells (dated by TCRdb to the late 2010s). Sequencing was carried out with a NextSeq 550. The Human TCR Profiling Kit (MiLaboratory) was used to prepare UMI-labeled 5' RACE TRB cDNA libraries. TCRdb reprocessed the raw reads; every CDR3 protein sequence is a single record, and DNA is not supplied. The table for this sample lists 65,000 to 85,000 distinct CDR3 sequences. Jointly, the top ten make up about 1.5% of the sample. Sequencing was performed on naive CXCR3- CD8+ T cells from blood. The cell subset or site label corresponds to: CD45RO-CCR7+CD27+CD95- naive CD8+ T cells lacking CXCR3 (TNR3-). Source of these receptors: a human donor in good health. Some clones in this sample may be carry-over from other donors' samples.

V and J are TRBV7-8 and TRBJ2-3. The V gene's germline CDR1 is SGHVS and CDR2 FQNEAQ. This CDR3 comprises 15 residues. This CDR3 reads CASSLALSGADTQYF.

The V gene is TRBV29-1, the J gene TRBJ1-2; TCRdb selects TRBD1, and the lack of DNA leaves this call unchecked. Per germline, CDR1 SQVTM and CDR2 ANQGSEA. CDR3 length: 11 residues. CDR3: CSVAQGNGYTF.

The V and J genes are TRBV12-3 or TRBV12-4 and TRBJ1-5. The CDR3 sequence is 12 residues long. The CDR3 here is CASRGGNQPQHF.

The J gene is TRBJ2-1, the V gene TRBV29-1. CDR3 length: 14 amino acids. CDR1 is SQVTM, CDR2 ANQGSEA, per germline. CDR3 region: CSVGLRGRDNEQFF.

CDR3 sequence: CASSPNANYGYTF. The V gene is TRBV27, the J gene TRBJ1-2. The CDR3 loop spans 13 amino acids. Germline assignment: CDR1 MNHEY and CDR2 SMNVEV (reference sequence).

The chain has TRBV5-1 and TRBJ2-3; absent DNA, TCRdb's TRBD1 call cannot be checked. Germline-derived CDR1 and CDR2 are SGHRS and YFSETQ. CDR3 length equals 18 residues. The CDR3 protein is CASSLVVPAPVGTDTQYF.

The J gene is TRBJ2-1, the V gene TRBV7-2. Germline CDR1 is SGHTA and CDR2 is FQGNSA. The CDR3 has 15 residues. The chain's CDR3 is CASSLEPPLYNEQFF.

The V and J genes are TRBV29-1 and TRBJ2-2. Germline lookup yields CDR1 SQVTM and CDR2 ANQGSEA. CDR3 length: 11 amino acids. The CDR3 sequence is CSVLLTGELFF.

The rearrangement uses TRBV2 and TRBJ2-7; the D call of TRBD1 rests on TCRdb alone, since no DNA is present to check it. This CDR3 comprises 16 residues. Germline loops: CDR1 SNHLY, CDR2 FYNNEI. The CDR3 protein is CASIGTHRAASYEQYF. The full variable domain, completed using reference TRBV2 and TRBJ2-7, is EPEVTQTPSHQVTQMGQEVILRCVPISNHLYFYWYRQILGQKVEFLVSFYNNEISEKSEIFDDQFSVERPDGSNFTLKIRSTKLEDSAMYFCASIGTHRAASYEQYFGPGTRLTVT.

This rearrangement joins TRBV29-1 to TRBJ2-2. The CDR3 consists of 14 residues. Germline V gene data show CDR1 as SQVTM and CDR2 as ANQGSEA. The CDR3 here is CSVSVFANTGELFF.

The V call is TRBV12-3 or TRBV12-4, the J call TRBJ2-1; the D gene TCRdb calls, TRBD2, cannot be checked with no DNA. CDR3 size: 14 residues. The CDR3 sequence: CASSGTSGGYEQFF.

The CDR3 region is CASSLASSYEKYF. This chain connects TRBV12-3 or TRBV12-4 to TRBJ2-7. The CDR3 runs 13 residues.

V is TRBV11-2 and J is TRBJ1-1; the TCRdb D gene call, TRBD1, has no DNA to confirm it. This CDR3 has 14 amino acids. Germline lookup yields CDR1 SGHAT and CDR2 FQNNGV. The CDR3: CASSYRWDTSEAFF.

The chain is built from TRBV7-9 and TRBJ1-4; the TCRdb call, TRBD1, lacks DNA for checking. Germline V gives CDR1 SEHNR, CDR2 FQNEAQ (reference sequence). The CDR3 contains 16 residues. CDR3 residues: CASTYLSGTGPEKLFF.

This chain links TRBV29-1 with TRBJ2-7. Germline V gene lookup returns CDR1 SQVTM and CDR2 ANQGSEA. This CDR3 spans 12 amino acids. The chain's CDR3 is CSVEGQDYEQYF.

The chain employs TRBV5-1 and TRBJ2-1. Germline loops: CDR1 SGHRS, CDR2 YFSETQ. The CDR3 runs to 15 residues. The CDR3 is CASSQQSTPYNEQFF.

The J gene is TRBJ1-2, the V gene TRBV6-5; TCRdb picks TRBD1, but there is no DNA to check that call. Germline loops: CDR1 MNHEY, CDR2 SVGAGI. The CDR3 extends over 15 amino acids. The CDR3 protein is CASSAGTGEHQGYTF.

The rearrangement joins TRBV5-6 to TRBJ2-2. Germline CDR1 reads SGHDT; CDR2 reads YYEEEE. The CDR3 covers 16 residues. The chain's CDR3 is CASSLAQGRLTGELFF.

The gene calls are TRBV6-6 and TRBJ2-1; TCRdb calls TRBD1, which cannot be checked without DNA. The CDR3 spans 15 residues. Germline CDR1 MNHNY, CDR2 SVGAGI (reference sequence). CDR3 sequence: CASTYSIGGQVEQFF.

The J gene is TRBJ2-1, the V gene TRBV7-6; the TCRdb D gene call, TRBD1, has no DNA to confirm it. There are 16 residues in the CDR3. Germline CDR1 and CDR2: SGHVS and FNYEAQ. CDR3 region: CASRLDRPCCYNEQFF.

The chain uses TRBV20-1 and TRBJ2-7; TCRdb proposes TRBD2, but this gene call is untestable without DNA. In germline, CDR1 is DFQATT, CDR2 SNEGSKA (reference sequence). CDR3 length: 15 amino acids. The CDR3 sequence is CSARELAGGTYEQYF.

The V call is TRBV6-2 or TRBV6-3, the J call TRBJ2-2; TCRdb's D call of TRBD1 is untestable without DNA. Per the germline V gene, CDR1 is MNHEY and CDR2 is SVGEGT. The CDR3 is 13 residues long. This CDR3 is CASRGTETGELFF.

The chain links TRBV29-1 to TRBJ2-3; TCRdb picks TRBD1, but there is no DNA to check that call. The CDR3 runs to 11 residues. Germline V gene sequence: CDR1 SQVTM, CDR2 ANQGSEA. This CDR3 is CSGKQGNTQYF.

The gene calls are TRBV27 and TRBJ2-7; TCRdb outputs TRBD2, but without DNA this stays unchecked. Germline V gene data show CDR1 as MNHEY and CDR2 as SMNVEV (reference sequence). This CDR3 region has 14 residues. The CDR3 sequence: CASSGLAGAYEQYF.

V and J are TRBV24-1 and TRBJ2-1. This CDR3 is 16 amino acids long. In germline, CDR1 is KGHDR, CDR2 SFDVKD. This chain's CDR3 is CATSDRTASKTYEQFF.

The chain carries TRBV29-1 and TRBJ2-3; TCRdb indicates TRBD1, and absent DNA this call remains unverified. The CDR3 has 21 residues. The germline gives CDR1 SQVTM, CDR2 ANQGSEA. This chain's CDR3 is CSVEGGPLGPGTGGMVDTQYF.

This chain links TRBV6-2 or TRBV6-3 with TRBJ2-1; with no DNA, the TCRdb D assignment of TRBD1 cannot be verified. Germline V gene lookup returns CDR1 MNHEY and CDR2 SVGEGT. This CDR3 is 14 amino acids long. CDR3 sequence reads: CASLEGETYNEQFF.

This chain connects TRBV30 to TRBJ1-1; TCRdb calls TRBD1, which cannot be checked without DNA. The CDR3 extends over 13 amino acids. CDR1 and CDR2 (germline): GTSNPN, SVGIG (reference sequence). The CDR3 loop reads CAWGTKMNTEAFF.

This sequence joins TRBV13 and TRBJ1-1; lacking DNA, the TRBD1 call made by TCRdb goes unchecked. The germline V gene has CDR1 PRHDT and CDR2 FYEKMQ (reference sequence). The CDR3 totals 15 residues. The chain's CDR3 is CASSPRQGPYTEAFF.

Here the CDR3 reads CSAHTGTSGGIETQYF. The chain combines TRBV20-1 with TRBJ2-5; TCRdb's D call of TRBD2 is untestable without DNA. This CDR3 comprises 16 residues. The germline CDR1 and CDR2 sequences are DFQATT and SNEGSKA (reference sequence).

The CDR3: CASSFGVSTEAFF. The chain carries TRBV11-3 and TRBJ1-1. The CDR3 runs to 13 residues. The germline gives CDR1 SGHNT, CDR2 YENEEA.